This T cell receptor beta chain was identified during a study of radiation and T cells in renal cell carcinoma. Study conclusions and caveats: From baseline, blood top tumor clonotypes peaked at 2 weeks post-radiation.

Time point indicated: blood 2 weeks post-SBRT. Treatment described: 15 Gy SBRT to primary tumor, nephrectomy 4 weeks later. The protocol was immunoSEQ multiplex PCR, while the TCRdb copy is restricted to in-frame clones and leaves out a portion. The data show 70,000 to 90,000 clones, with about 86% seen just once and around 21% held by the top ten. The germline gives CDR1 MDHEN, CDR2 SYDVKM. Deletions cut 8 bases from V and 0 bases from J, with 10 bases between. The CDR3 contains 13 residues. To note about this clone: The antigen remains unidentified.

This TCR came from a woman aged 50 to 60 with renal cell carcinoma. This chain uses TRBV28 with TRBJ1-1, with D hard to call. The source was blood, collected from a patient whose treatment included radiotherapy and nephrectomy. The CDR3 DNA reads TGTGCCAGCCTGGGAGGGCTGAACACTGAAGCTTTCTTT. Amino acids: CASLGGLNTEAFF.